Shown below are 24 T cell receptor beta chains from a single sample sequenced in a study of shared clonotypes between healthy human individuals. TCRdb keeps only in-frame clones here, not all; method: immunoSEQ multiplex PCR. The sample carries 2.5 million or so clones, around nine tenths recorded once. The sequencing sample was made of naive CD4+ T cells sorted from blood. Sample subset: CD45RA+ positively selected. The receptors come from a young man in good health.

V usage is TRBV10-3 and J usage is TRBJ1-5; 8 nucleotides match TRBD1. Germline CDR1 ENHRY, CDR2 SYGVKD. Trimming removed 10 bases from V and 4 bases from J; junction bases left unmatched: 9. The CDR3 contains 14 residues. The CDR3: CATKGTGINQPQHF. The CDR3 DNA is TGTGCCACCAAGGGGACAGGCATAAATCAGCCCCAGCATTTT.

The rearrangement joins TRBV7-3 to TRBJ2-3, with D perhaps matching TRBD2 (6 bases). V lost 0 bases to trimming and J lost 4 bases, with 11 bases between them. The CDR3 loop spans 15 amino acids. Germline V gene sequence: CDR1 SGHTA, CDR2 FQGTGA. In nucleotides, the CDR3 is TGTGCCAGCAGCTTAACGCGGGGTTCGGCAGATACGCAGTATTTT. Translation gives CASSLTRGSADTQYF. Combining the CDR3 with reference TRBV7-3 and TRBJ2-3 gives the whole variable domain GAGVSQTPSNKVTEKGKYVELRCDPISGHTALYWYRQSLGQGPEFLIYFQGTGAADDSGLPNDRFFAVRPEGSVSTLKIQRTERGDSAVYLCASSLTRGSADTQYFGPGTRLTVL.

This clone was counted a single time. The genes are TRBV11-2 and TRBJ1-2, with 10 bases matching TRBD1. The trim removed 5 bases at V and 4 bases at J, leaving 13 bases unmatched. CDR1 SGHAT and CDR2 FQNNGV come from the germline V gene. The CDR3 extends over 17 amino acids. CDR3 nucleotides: TGTGCCAGCAGCCCTGGACAGGGGGAATGGAGAGTCTATGGCTACACCTTC. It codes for CASSPGQGEWRVYGYTF.

CDR3 sequence: CASSALAGEQFF. The DNA for the CDR3 is TGTGCCAGCAGCGCACTAGCGGGTGAGCAGTTCTTC. This chain connects TRBV9 to TRBJ2-1; 9 bases fit TRBD2. The CDR3 runs to 12 residues. J was trimmed by 9 bases and V by 3 bases; bases with no gene match: 1. Germline V gives CDR1 SGDLS, CDR2 YYNGEE.

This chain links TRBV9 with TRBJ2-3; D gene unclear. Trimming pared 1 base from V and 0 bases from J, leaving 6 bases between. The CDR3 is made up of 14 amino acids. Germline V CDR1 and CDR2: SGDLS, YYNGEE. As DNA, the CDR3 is TGTGCCAGCAGCGTAACGGACAGCACAGATACGCAGTATTTT. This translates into CASSVTDSTDTQYF.

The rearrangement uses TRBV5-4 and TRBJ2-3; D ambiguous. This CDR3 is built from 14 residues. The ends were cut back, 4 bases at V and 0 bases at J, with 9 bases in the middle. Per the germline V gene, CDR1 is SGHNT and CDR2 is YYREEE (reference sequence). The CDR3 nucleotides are TGTGCCAGCAGCAGGGATACAAGCACAGATACGCAGTATTTT. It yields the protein CASSRDTSTDTQYF.

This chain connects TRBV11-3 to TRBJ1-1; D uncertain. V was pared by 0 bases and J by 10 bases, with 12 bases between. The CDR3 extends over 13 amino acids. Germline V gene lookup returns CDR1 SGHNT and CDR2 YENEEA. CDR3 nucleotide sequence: TGTGCCAGCAGCTTAGATCGGGGTCAGCGAGCTTTCTTT. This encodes CASSLDRGQRAFF.

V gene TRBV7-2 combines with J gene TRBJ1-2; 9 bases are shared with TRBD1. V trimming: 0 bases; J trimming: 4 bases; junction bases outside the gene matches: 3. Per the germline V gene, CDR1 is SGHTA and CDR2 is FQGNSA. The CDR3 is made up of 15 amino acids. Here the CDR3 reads CASSLATGGGYGYTF. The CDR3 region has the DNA TGTGCCAGCAGCTTAGCAACAGGGGGCGGCTATGGCTACACCTTC.

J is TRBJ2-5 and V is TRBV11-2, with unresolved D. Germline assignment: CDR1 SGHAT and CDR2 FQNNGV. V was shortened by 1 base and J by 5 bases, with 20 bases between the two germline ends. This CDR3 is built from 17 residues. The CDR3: CASSLGGTVSLGETQYF. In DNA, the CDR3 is TGTGCCAGCAGCTTAGGAGGCACAGTGAGCTTGGGGGAGACCCAGTACTTC.

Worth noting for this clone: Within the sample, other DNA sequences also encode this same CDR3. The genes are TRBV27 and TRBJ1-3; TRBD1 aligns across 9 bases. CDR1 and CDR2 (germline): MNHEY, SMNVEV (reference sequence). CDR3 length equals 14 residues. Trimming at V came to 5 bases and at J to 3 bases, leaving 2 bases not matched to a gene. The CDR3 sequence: CASSRTGVGNTIYF. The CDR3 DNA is TGTGCCAGCAGTAGGACAGGGGTTGGAAACACCATATATTTT.

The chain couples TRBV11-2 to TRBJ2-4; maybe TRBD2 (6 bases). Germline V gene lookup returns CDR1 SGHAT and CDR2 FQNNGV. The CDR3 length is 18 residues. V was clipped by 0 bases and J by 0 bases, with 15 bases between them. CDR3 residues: CASSLDSGLAEAKNIQYF. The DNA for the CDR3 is TGTGCCAGCAGCTTAGATTCGGGGTTAGCGGAAGCCAAAAACATTCAGTACTTC. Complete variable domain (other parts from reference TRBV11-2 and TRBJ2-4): EAGVAQSPRYKIIEKRQSVAFWCNPISGHATLYWYQQILGQGPKLLIQFQNNGVVDDSQLPKDRFSAERLKGVDSTLKIQPAKLEDSAVYLCASSLDSGLAEAKNIQYFGAGTRLSVL.

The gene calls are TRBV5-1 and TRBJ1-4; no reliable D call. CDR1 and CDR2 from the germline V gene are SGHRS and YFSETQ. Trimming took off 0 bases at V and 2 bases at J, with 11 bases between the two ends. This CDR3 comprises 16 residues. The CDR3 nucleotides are TGCGCCAGCAGCTTGGTAGGGTACGGCACTAATGAAAAACTGTTTTTT. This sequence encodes CASSLVGYGTNEKLFF.

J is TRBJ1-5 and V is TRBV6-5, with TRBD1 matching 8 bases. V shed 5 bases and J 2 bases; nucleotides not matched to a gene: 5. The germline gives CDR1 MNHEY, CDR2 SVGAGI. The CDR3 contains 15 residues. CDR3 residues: CASSLTGVGNQPQHF. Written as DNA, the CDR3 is TGTGCCAGCAGTCTGACAGGGGTAGGCAATCAGCCCCAGCATTTT.

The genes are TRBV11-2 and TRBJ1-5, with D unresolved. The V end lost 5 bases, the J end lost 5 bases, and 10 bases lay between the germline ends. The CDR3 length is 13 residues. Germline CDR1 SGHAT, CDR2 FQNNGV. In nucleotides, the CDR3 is TGTGCCAGCAGCCCACCGGACTATCAGCCCCAGCATTTT. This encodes CASSPPDYQPQHF.

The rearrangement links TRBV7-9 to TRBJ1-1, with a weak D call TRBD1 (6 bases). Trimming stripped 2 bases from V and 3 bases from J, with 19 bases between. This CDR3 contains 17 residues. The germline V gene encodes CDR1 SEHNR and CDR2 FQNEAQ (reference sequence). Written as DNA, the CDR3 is TGTGCCAGCAGCTTAAGGCTGGAGGGGGGGCGATACACTGAAGCTTTCTTT. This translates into CASSLRLEGGRYTEAFF.

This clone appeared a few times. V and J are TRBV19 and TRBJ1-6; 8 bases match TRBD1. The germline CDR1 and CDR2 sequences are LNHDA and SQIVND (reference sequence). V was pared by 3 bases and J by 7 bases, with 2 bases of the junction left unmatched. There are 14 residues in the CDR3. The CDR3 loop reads CASSMGQANSPLHF. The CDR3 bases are TGTGCCAGTAGTATGGGACAGGCAAATTCACCCCTCCACTTT.

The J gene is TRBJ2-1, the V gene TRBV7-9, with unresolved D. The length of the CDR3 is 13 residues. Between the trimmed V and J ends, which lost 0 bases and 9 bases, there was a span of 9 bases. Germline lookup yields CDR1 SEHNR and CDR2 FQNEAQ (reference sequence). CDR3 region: CASSLATVGEQFF. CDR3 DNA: TGTGCCAGCAGCTTAGCGACTGTCGGTGAGCAGTTCTTC.

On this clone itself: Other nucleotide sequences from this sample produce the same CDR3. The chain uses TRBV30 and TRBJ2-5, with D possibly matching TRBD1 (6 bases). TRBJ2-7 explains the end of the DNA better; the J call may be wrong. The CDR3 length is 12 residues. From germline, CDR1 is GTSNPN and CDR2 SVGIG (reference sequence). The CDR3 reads CAWRQTGYEQYF. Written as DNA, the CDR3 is TGTGCCTGGAGACAGACAGGCTACGAGCAGTACTTC.

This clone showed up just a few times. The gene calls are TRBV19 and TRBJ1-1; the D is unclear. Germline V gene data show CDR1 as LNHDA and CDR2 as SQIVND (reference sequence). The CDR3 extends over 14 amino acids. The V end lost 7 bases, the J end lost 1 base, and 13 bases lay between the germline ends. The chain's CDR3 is CASTWHEGNTEAFF. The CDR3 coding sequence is TGTGCCAGTACCTGGCACGAGGGGAACACTGAAGCTTTCTTT.

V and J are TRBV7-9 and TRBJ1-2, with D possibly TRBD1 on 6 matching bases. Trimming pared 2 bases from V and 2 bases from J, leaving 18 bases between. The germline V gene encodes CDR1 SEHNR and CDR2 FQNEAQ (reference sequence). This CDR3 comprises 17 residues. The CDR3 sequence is CASSLLEFHRANYGYTF. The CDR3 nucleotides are TGTGCCAGCAGCTTATTGGAATTCCACAGGGCCAACTATGGCTACACCTTC.

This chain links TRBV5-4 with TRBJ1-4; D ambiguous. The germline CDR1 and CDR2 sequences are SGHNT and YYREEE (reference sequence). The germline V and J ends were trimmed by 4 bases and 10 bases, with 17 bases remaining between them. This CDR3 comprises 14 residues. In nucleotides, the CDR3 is TGTGCCAGCAGCAACAGCCATGGGGAGGGAAAACTGTTTTTT. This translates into CASSNSHGEGKLFF. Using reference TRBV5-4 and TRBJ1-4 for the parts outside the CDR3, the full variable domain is ETGVTQSPTHLIKTRGQQVTLRCSSQSGHNTVSWYQQALGQGPQFIFQYYREEENGRGNFPPRFSGLQFPNYSSELNVNALELDDSALYLCASSNSHGEGKLFFGSGTQLSVL.

In DNA form, the CDR3 reads TGCGCCAGCAGCGCCCACAGGACTACTCCAACCTACGAGCAGTACTTC. Its translation is CASSAHRTTPTYEQYF. The J gene is TRBJ2-7, the V gene TRBV4-1, with D maybe TRBD2 (6 bases). Germline V gives CDR1 MGHRA, CDR2 YSYEKL. The CDR3 totals 16 residues. V was cut by 5 bases and J by 2 bases, with 19 bases left in between.

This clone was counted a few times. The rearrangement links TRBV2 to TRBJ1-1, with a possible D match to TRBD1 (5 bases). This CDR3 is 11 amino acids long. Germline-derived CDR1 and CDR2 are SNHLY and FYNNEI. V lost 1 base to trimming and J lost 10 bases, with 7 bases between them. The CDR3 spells CASSEGGGAFF. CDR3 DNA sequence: TGTGCCAGCAGTGAAGGTGGGGGAGCTTTCTTT.

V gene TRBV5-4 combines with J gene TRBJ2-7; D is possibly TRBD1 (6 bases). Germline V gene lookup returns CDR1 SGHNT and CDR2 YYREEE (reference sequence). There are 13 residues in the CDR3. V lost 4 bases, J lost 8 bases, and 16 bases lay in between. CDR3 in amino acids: CASSPRDTPKQYF. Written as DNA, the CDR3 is TGTGCCAGCAGCCCCCGGGACACCCCGAAGCAGTACTTC.